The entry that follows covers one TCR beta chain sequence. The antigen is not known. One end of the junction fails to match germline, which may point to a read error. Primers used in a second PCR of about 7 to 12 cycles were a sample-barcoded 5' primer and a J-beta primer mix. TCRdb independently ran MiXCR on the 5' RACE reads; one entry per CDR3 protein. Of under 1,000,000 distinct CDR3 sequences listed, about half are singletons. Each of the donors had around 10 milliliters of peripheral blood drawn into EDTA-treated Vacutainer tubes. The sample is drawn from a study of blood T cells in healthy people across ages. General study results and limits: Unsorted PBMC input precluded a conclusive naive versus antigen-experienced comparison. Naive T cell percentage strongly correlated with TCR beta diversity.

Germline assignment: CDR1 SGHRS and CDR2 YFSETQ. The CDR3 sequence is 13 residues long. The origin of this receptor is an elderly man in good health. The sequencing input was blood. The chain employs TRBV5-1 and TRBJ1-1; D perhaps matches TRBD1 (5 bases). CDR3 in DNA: TGCGCCAGCATGGCGGAGGGGAACACTGGAGCTTTCTTT. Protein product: CASMAEGNTGAFF.